In this sample, the clone carrying this T cell receptor beta chain turned up a few times. Its antigen is unknown. The data derive from a study of T cells in Graves' hyperthyroidism and ophthalmopathy. General study results and limits: Progression to ophthalmopathy was predicted a median of 6.5 months early.

Orbital computed tomography and thyroid ultrasound, together with serum TRAb and thyroxine and clinical symptoms, were used for diagnoses. The CDR3 consists of 15 residues. CDR1 and CDR2 from the germline V gene are DFQATT and SNEGSKA (reference sequence). The V end was cut by 5 bases, the J end by 2 bases, with 19 bases between. The TCR beta CDR3 regions underwent amplification using RNA transcripts as the source. First-round RT-PCR with HTBI primers amplified the TCR CDR3 region. MiXCR, run by TCRdb on the multiplex PCR reads, gives a single entry per CDR3 protein. The table includes roughly 570,000 distinct CDR3 sequences, around 16% detected once.

The sequencing sample was made of blood. This sequence was found in a woman in her 30s with Graves' hyperthyroidism. The V call is TRBV20-1, the J call TRBJ2-7; a possible D gene is TRBD1 (6 bases). Here the CDR3 DNA reads TGCAGTGCTCCCCGGGCCTCCCAGGGGACCTACGAGCAGTACTTC. Amino acids: CSAPRASQGTYEQYF.